This T cell receptor (beta chain) was captured in a study of preoperative IRX-2 immunotherapy in early breast cancer. Treatment here: preoperative locoregional IRX-2 cytokine immunotherapy. Samples came from a phase Ib trial of preoperative locoregional IRX-2 cytokine immunotherapy. Sequenced by immunoSEQ multiplex PCR; TCRdb stores in-frame clones only, minus some. Altogether around 40,000 clones are present, about 95% being singletons, with the ten largest covering roughly 1.5%. Germline lookup yields CDR1 MDHEN and CDR2 SYDVKM. With 8 bases removed from V and 3 bases from J, the gap between germline ends came to 8 bases. CDR3 length equals 11 residues.

The sequencing used tumor tissue, collected after IRX-2 immunotherapy. This rearrangement joins TRBV28 to TRBJ2-7, with D possibly being TRBD1 (5 bases). The sequence derives from a human donor with breast cancer. Here the CDR3 DNA reads TGTGCCAGCTCCGGACACTACGAGCAGTACTTC. Its translation is CASSGHYEQYF.